This entry lists 32 T cell receptor beta chains sequenced from one sample in a study of CD4+ T cells in melanoma. Some clones are missing from TCRdb's copy, which holds only in-frame ones; the method was immunoSEQ multiplex PCR. Of 10,000 to 14,000 clones listed, about 66% are singletons. The sample consisted of cells from a culture (not recorded whether cultured in vitro). These receptors originate from a human donor with melanoma.

The rearrangement links TRBV5-1 to TRBJ1-1; D gene ambiguous. The germline V and J ends were trimmed by 4 bases and 0 bases, with 7 bases remaining between them. Germline CDR1 reads SGHRS; CDR2 reads YFSETQ. This CDR3 is 13 amino acids long. Here the CDR3 reads CASSRALNTEAFF. The CDR3 DNA reads TGCGCCAGCAGCCGAGCACTGAACACTGAAGCTTTCTTT.

The J gene is TRBJ1-2, the V gene TRBV15, with TRBD1 identical over 11 bases. With V trimmed by 8 bases and J by 5 bases, 7 bases remained unmatched. The germline V gene encodes CDR1 LNHNV and CDR2 YYDKDF (reference sequence). The CDR3 sequence is 14 residues long. CDR3 sequence: CATSTDRGLYGYTF. For the CDR3, the DNA is TGTGCCACCTCCACGGACAGGGGGCTTTATGGCTACACCTTC. Full variable domain (outside the CDR3, taken from reference TRBV15 and TRBJ1-2): DAMVIQNPRYQVTQFGKPVTLSCSQTLNHNVMYWYQQKSSQAPKLLFHYYDKDFNNEADTPDNFQSRRPNTSFCFLDIRSPGLGDTAMYLCATSTDRGLYGYTFGSGTRLTVV.

This chain links TRBV28 with TRBJ2-5; D possibly corresponds to TRBD1 (6 bases). Trimming removed 6 bases at V and 3 bases at J, with 11 bases between. The CDR3 consists of 13 residues. Germline loops: CDR1 MDHEN, CDR2 SYDVKM. The CDR3 sequence is CASRPQGKETQYF. The CDR3 coding sequence is TGTGCCAGCAGACCACAGGGTAAAGAGACCCAGTACTTC.

The V gene is TRBV5-4, the J gene TRBJ2-5, with 13 positions matching TRBD2. The CDR3 has 16 residues. The ends lost 1 base at V and 3 bases at J; junction bases unmatched: 3. The germline gives CDR1 SGHNT, CDR2 YYREEE (reference sequence). The CDR3 loop reads CASSLPLAGGKETQYF. The DNA of the CDR3 is TGTGCCAGCAGCTTGCCACTAGCGGGGGGGAAAGAGACCCAGTACTTC. The full variable domain, in which reference TRBV5-4 and TRBJ2-5 provide the parts outside the CDR3, is ETGVTQSPTHLIKTRGQQVTLRCSSQSGHNTVSWYQQALGQGPQFIFQYYREEENGRGNFPPRFSGLQFPNYSSELNVNALELDDSALYLCASSLPLAGGKETQYFGPGTRLLVL.

The chain couples TRBV12-1 to TRBJ1-2; TRBD1, the table's D call, was not compared with the DNA. TRBV12-1 is a known pseudogene. The CDR3 extends over 15 amino acids. CDR3 in DNA: TGTGCCAGCAGCTTCAAGCGACAGGTGGACTATGGCTACACCTTC. Encoded protein: CASSFKRQVDYGYTF.

For this clone: At one end the junction does not follow the germline gene, possibly because of a read error. This chain uses TRBV7-9 with TRBJ2-3; no definite D call. CDR3 size: 13 residues. Germline-derived CDR1 and CDR2 are SEHNR and FQNEAQ (reference sequence). The CDR3 loop is CASSLSSGDTRYF. The CDR3 DNA reads as TGTGCCAGCAGCTTATCTTCCGGTGATACGCGGTATTTT.

The V call is TRBV5-1, the J call TRBJ2-3; 12 nucleotides agree with TRBD2. CDR3 length equals 17 residues. Germline V gene lookup returns CDR1 SGHRS and CDR2 YFSETQ. The V gene end was trimmed by 0 bases and the J gene end by 3 bases; junction bases not matched to a gene: 5. CDR3 in amino acids: CASSLGLAGDSTDTQYF. CDR3 in DNA: TGCGCCAGCAGCTTGGGACTAGCGGGGGATTCGACAGATACGCAGTATTTT. Complete variable domain (other parts from reference TRBV5-1 and TRBJ2-3): KAGVTQTPRYLIKTRGQQVTLSCSPISGHRSVSWYQQTPGQGLQFLFEYFSETQRNKGNFPGRFSGRQFSNSRSEMNVSTLELGDSALYLCASSLGLAGDSTDTQYFGPGTRLTVL.

J is TRBJ1-3 and V is TRBV6-6; D is undetermined. This CDR3 is built from 14 residues. Trimming stripped 3 bases from V and 2 bases from J, with 8 bases between. CDR1 is MNHNY and CDR2 is SVGAGI in the germline V gene (reference sequence). For the CDR3, the DNA is TGTGCCAGCAGTTATTTAGGAGCTGGAAACACCATATATTTT. Protein sequence: CASSYLGAGNTIYF.

The V and J genes are TRBV4-2 and TRBJ2-1; D not resolved. Germline V gene lookup returns CDR1 LGHNA and CDR2 YNFKEQ. The CDR3 has 18 amino acids. The V end was cut by 0 bases, the J end by 1 base, with 16 bases between. The CDR3 DNA sequence: TGTGCCAGCAGCCAAGATTTGGGTGTTGATCGATCCTACAATGAGCAGTTCTTC. This gives the protein CASSQDLGVDRSYNEQFF.

The chain carries TRBV19 and TRBJ1-1; maybe TRBD1 (5 bases). Germline V gene data show CDR1 as LNHDA and CDR2 as SQIVND (reference sequence). There are 14 residues in the CDR3. V lost 6 bases to trimming and J lost 6 bases, with 17 bases between them. The CDR3 is CASRNMGRGAEAFF. The CDR3 DNA reads TGTGCCAGTAGAAACATGGGACGGGGGGCTGAAGCTTTCTTT.

The rearrangement joins TRBV30 to TRBJ1-2; a possible D gene is TRBD1 (6 bases). V was shortened by 1 base and J by 2 bases, with 11 bases between the two germline ends. The CDR3 contains 14 residues. Germline loops: CDR1 GTSNPN, CDR2 SVGIG (reference sequence). DNA for the CDR3: TGTGCCTGGAGTGGCCAGGGGACGAACTATGGCTACACCTTC. This codes for CAWSGQGTNYGYTF.

V and J are TRBV10-3 and TRBJ1-2; D gene unclear. Germline V gene lookup returns CDR1 ENHRY and CDR2 SYGVKD. The germline V and J ends were trimmed by 4 bases and 6 bases, with 15 bases remaining between them. The CDR3 runs 14 residues. The CDR3 coding sequence is TGTGCCATCAGTGCCACCGACGGGCCGGATGGCTACACCTTC. Translated: CAISATDGPDGYTF.

V and J are TRBV19 and TRBJ2-5; D possibly corresponds to TRBD2 (6 bases). The CDR3 has 15 amino acids. Trimming removed 5 bases at V and 2 bases at J, with 15 bases between. Germline V gene data show CDR1 as LNHDA and CDR2 as SQIVND (reference sequence). CDR3 region: CASSGVSAGQETQYF. DNA of the CDR3: TGTGCCAGTAGTGGGGTATCTGCGGGGCAAGAGACCCAGTACTTC.

This clone has a single count. V is TRBV5-1 and J is TRBJ2-2; D is possibly TRBD2 (7 bases). Trimming took off 0 bases at V and 0 bases at J, with 12 bases between the two ends. This CDR3 spans 17 amino acids. The germline gives CDR1 SGHRS, CDR2 YFSETQ. CDR3 sequence (DNA): TGCGCCAGCAGCTTGGGGTACGGGGGGCCGAACACCGGGGAGCTGTTTTTT. Translating it yields CASSLGYGGPNTGELFF.

CDR3 nucleotides: TGCAGCGTTGAAGCCCTGGGACAGGTTAACTATGGCTACACCTTC. It yields the protein CSVEALGQVNYGYTF. The chain uses TRBV29-1 and TRBJ1-2; 8 nucleotides align to TRBD1. V was pared by 1 base and J by 1 base, with 5 bases of the junction left unmatched. The CDR3 runs 15 residues. Per the germline V gene, CDR1 is SQVTM and CDR2 is ANQGSEA.

In its sample, this clone was seen a few times. CDR3 nucleotides: TGTGCCAGCAGCTTAGACTTACCCAGGGCTGGCTACACCTTC. The encoded protein is CASSLDLPRAGYTF. V gene TRBV7-9 combines with J gene TRBJ1-2, with a possible D match to TRBD1 (5 bases). CDR3 length equals 14 residues. V lost 1 base, J lost 7 bases, and 13 bases lay in between. From germline, CDR1 is SEHNR and CDR2 FQNEAQ (reference sequence).

The chain has TRBV19 and TRBJ1-3; tentatively, D is TRBD1 (6 bases). Trimming took off 9 bases at V and 0 bases at J, with 21 bases between the two ends. CDR3 length equals 17 residues. Germline V gives CDR1 LNHDA, CDR2 SQIVND (reference sequence). The CDR3 spells CASQNREKGTSGNTIYF. CDR3 nucleotide sequence: TGTGCCAGCCAAAACAGGGAAAAGGGAACCTCTGGAAACACCATATATTTT.

J is TRBJ1-1 and V is TRBV7-9; D perhaps matches TRBD1 (5 bases). The CDR3 runs to 12 residues. The germline V and J ends were trimmed by 5 bases and 4 bases, with 8 bases remaining between them. Germline V CDR1 and CDR2: SEHNR, FQNEAQ (reference sequence). The DNA of the CDR3 is TGTGCCAGCAGCAATGGGGGCACTGAAGCTTTCTTT. Its protein product is CASSNGGTEAFF.

The chain joins TRBV5-6 to TRBJ2-2; no definite D call. The ends were cut back, 4 bases at V and 4 bases at J, with 17 bases in the middle. CDR1 and CDR2 (germline): SGHDT, YYEEEE. There are 16 residues in the CDR3. The CDR3 coding sequence is TGTGCCAGCAGCGGAGTCAAGGCCCTTTTCACCGGGGAGCTGTTTTTT. Translation: CASSGVKALFTGELFF.

The chain links TRBV6-5 to TRBJ2-5, with 9 bases matching TRBD1. After removal of 6 bases from V and 2 bases from J, the junction contained 4 bases not matched to a gene. Germline V lookup: CDR1 MNHEY, CDR2 SVGAGI. The CDR3 is made up of 14 amino acids. In nucleotides, the CDR3 is TGTGCCAGCAGGACAGGGGGAACACAAGAGACCCAGTACTTC. Protein sequence: CASRTGGTQETQYF.

V and J are TRBV9 and TRBJ2-3; 9 nucleotides agree with TRBD2. V was pared by 1 base and J by 2 bases, with 5 bases of the junction left unmatched. Germline V gives CDR1 SGDLS, CDR2 YYNGEE. This CDR3 has 16 amino acids. This chain's CDR3 is CASSVSGGGATDTQYF. CDR3 sequence (DNA): TGTGCCAGCAGCGTAAGTGGCGGGGGGGCCACAGATACGCAGTATTTT.

The chain links TRBV4-1 to TRBJ1-6; TRBD1 agrees at 7 bases. This CDR3 spans 15 amino acids. V lost 4 bases to trimming and J lost 5 bases; unmatched junction nucleotides: 5. The germline gives CDR1 MGHRA, CDR2 YSYEKL. CDR3 protein: CASSPRQGNNSPLHF. The CDR3 DNA reads as TGCGCCAGCAGCCCCCGACAGGGCAATAATTCACCCCTCCACTTT.

This clone was counted only a few times. The chain employs TRBV14 and TRBJ1-1, with 9 bases matching TRBD1. V trimming: 2 bases; J trimming: 10 bases; junction bases outside the gene matches: 5. The CDR3 runs 13 residues. Germline V gene data show CDR1 as SGHDN and CDR2 as FVKESK. For the CDR3, the DNA is TGTGCCAGCAGCCAAACAGGGGGCGGGCGAGCTTTCTTT. Translation gives CASSQTGGGRAFF.

The chain employs TRBV5-1 and TRBJ1-1; possible D gene TRBD1, 5 bases. The V gene's germline CDR1 is SGHRS and CDR2 YFSETQ. V gave up 0 bases and J gave up 5 bases, with 11 bases separating them. This CDR3 comprises 14 residues. CDR3 coding DNA: TGCGCCAGCAGCTTGGCCGGGGGGGGGACTGAAGCTTTCTTT. Translated: CASSLAGGGTEAFF. Using reference TRBV5-1 and TRBJ1-1 for the parts outside the CDR3, the full variable domain is KAGVTQTPRYLIKTRGQQVTLSCSPISGHRSVSWYQQTPGQGLQFLFEYFSETQRNKGNFPGRFSGRQFSNSRSEMNVSTLELGDSALYLCASSLAGGGTEAFFGQGTRLTVV.

This clone was observed a single time. The chain has TRBV16 and TRBJ1-2; TRBD1 might be the D (5 bases). The CDR3 sequence is 12 residues long. Germline V lookup: CDR1 KGHSY, CDR2 FQNENV. Deletions cut 5 bases from V and 2 bases from J, with 6 bases between. The CDR3 coding sequence is TGTGCCAGCAGCGGGGACAACTATGGCTACACCTTC. Translating gives CASSGDNYGYTF.

The chain uses TRBV27 and TRBJ2-3; D ambiguous. V gave up 7 bases and J gave up 2 bases, with 16 bases separating them. The CDR3 consists of 15 residues. In germline, CDR1 is MNHEY, CDR2 SMNVEV (reference sequence). The CDR3 DNA is TGTGCCAGCATCCCCCGGCCGGAGACCACAGATACGCAGTATTTT. Translation gives CASIPRPETTDTQYF.

This chain connects TRBV11-2 to TRBJ2-4; possible D gene TRBD2, 5 bases. The germline gives CDR1 SGHAT, CDR2 FQNNGV. V was shortened by 3 bases and J by 0 bases, with 21 bases between the two germline ends. The CDR3 has 19 residues. CDR3 nucleotide sequence: TGTGCCAGCAGCTTGGAGAGTCCGGGGAGCCTACTAGCCAAAAACATTCAGTACTTC. This gives the protein CASSLESPGSLLAKNIQYF.

J is TRBJ2-1 and V is TRBV4-1, with 14 bases lining up with TRBD2. Looked up from germline, CDR1 is MGHRA and CDR2 is YSYEKL. V gave up 6 bases and J gave up 4 bases; unmatched junction bases: 14. The CDR3 is made up of 19 amino acids. The CDR3 loop reads CASRPRLAGGPVFYNEQFF. The CDR3 DNA is TGCGCCAGCAGGCCTAGACTAGCGGGGGGGCCGGTTTTTTACAATGAGCAGTTCTTC.

The chain uses TRBV6-6 and TRBJ2-1; D may correspond to TRBD1 or TRBD2 (6 bases each). The CDR3 consists of 16 residues. Per germline, CDR1 MNHNY and CDR2 SVGAGI (reference sequence). Trimming pared 2 bases from V and 3 bases from J, leaving 14 bases between. CDR3 nucleotides: TGTGCCAGCAGTTACATGATAGGGGGACTCTACAATGAGCAGTTCTTC. This gives the protein CASSYMIGGLYNEQFF.

This clone was recorded a few times. The chain has TRBV5-1 and TRBJ1-1; tentatively, D is TRBD1 (6 bases). The CDR3 totals 13 residues. V lost 4 bases and J 10 bases, leaving 17 bases between the germline ends. Germline values: CDR1 SGHRS, CDR2 YFSETQ. DNA of the CDR3: TGCGCCAGCAGCCGTTCCAGACAGGTAAGAGCTTTCTTT. This gives the protein CASSRSRQVRAFF.

The genes are TRBV6-5 and TRBJ1-2; D gene unclear. Germline CDR1 MNHEY, CDR2 SVGAGI. The CDR3 covers 15 residues. Trimming removed 2 bases from V and 8 bases from J, with 18 bases in between. This CDR3 reads CASSYDGRTGGGYTF. The CDR3, as DNA: TGTGCCAGCAGTTACGATGGACGTACCGGAGGCGGCTACACCTTC.

The chain links TRBV29-1 to TRBJ1-1; no clear D. Germline loops: CDR1 SQVTM, CDR2 ANQGSEA. The CDR3 has 14 residues. Trimming removed 5 bases from V and 1 base from J, with 14 bases in between. CDR3 nucleotides: TGCAGCGTTTGGGTGGGCAGGCAGAACACTGAAGCTTTCTTT. This codes for CSVWVGRQNTEAFF.